Listed here is a single TCR beta chain. Its matching antigen is unknown. The data derive from a study of blood T cells in healthy people across ages. The ends lost 3 bases at V and 7 bases at J; junction bases unmatched: 12. CDR3 size: 16 residues. The germline V gene encodes CDR1 SGHTA and CDR2 FQGNSA. Drawing of peripheral blood yielded roughly 9.8 milliliters from each donor. Study-level points and caveats: PBMCs went unsorted, and a conclusive naive versus antigen-experienced comparison was therefore prevented.

Through a sample-barcoded 5' primer and a J-beta primer mix, a second PCR was run for roughly 6 to 11 cycles. The template-switch adaptor was a 5' adaptor with 12 random nucleotides. It tagged each cDNA molecule. A single record per CDR3 protein comes from TCRdb applying MiXCR to the 5' RACE reads. The profile shows 540,000 or so distinct CDR3 sequences, 25% to 30% of them singletons. The rearrangement links TRBV7-2 to TRBJ2-3; 8 bases agree with TRBD2. The receptor's source is a woman aged 70-85 years in good health. The source material was blood. CDR3 loop: CASSFVPGRAGNTQYF. CDR3 bases: TGTGCCAGCAGCTTCGTACCCGGGAGGGCCGGGAATACGCAGTATTTT.